The 13 T cell receptor beta chains below come from one sample, sequenced in a study of blood T cell repertoires in COVID-19. Generated by immunoSEQ multiplex PCR, the TCRdb table keeps only in-frame clones and is missing some. The repertoire consists of about 480,000 clones, with around 89% occurring once and the leading ten covering 1.8%. Specimen: PBMCs or T cells enriched from blood (not recorded which). These receptors all come from a woman in her 40s who had recovered from COVID-19.

The rearrangement uses TRBV2 and TRBJ1-1; 8 bases are shared with TRBD1. CDR3 length: 16 residues. V gave up 6 bases and J gave up 5 bases; unmatched junction bases: 14. CDR1 and CDR2 (germline): SNHLY, FYNNEI. The CDR3 nucleotides are TGTGCCAGCAGAGAAAGGGACAGGCTAAGCGGTACTGAAGCTTTCTTT. Translation: CASRERDRLSGTEAFF.

The CDR3 DNA follows: TGTGCCAGCAGCTTTGTAAATCAGCCCCAGCATTTT. This sequence encodes CASSFVNQPQHF. The chain is built from TRBV7-2 and TRBJ1-5; D gene uncertain. CDR1 SGHTA and CDR2 FQGNSA come from the germline V gene. V lost 3 bases, J lost 4 bases, and 4 bases lay in between. The CDR3 runs 12 residues.

Only a few counts were recorded for this clone. The chain links TRBV7-9 to TRBJ1-2; D gene unclear. The germline V and J ends were trimmed by 2 bases and 6 bases, with 7 bases remaining between them. The CDR3 is 12 amino acids. Per germline, CDR1 SEHNR and CDR2 FQNEAQ (reference sequence). Here the CDR3 reads CASSLSFDGYTF. CDR3 nucleotides: TGTGCCAGCAGCTTAAGCTTTGATGGCTACACCTTC. The full variable domain, in which reference TRBV7-9 and TRBJ1-2 provide the parts outside the CDR3, is DTGVSQNPRHKITKRGQNVTFRCDPISEHNRLYWYRQTLGQGPEFLTYFQNEAQLEKSRLLSDRFSAERPKGSFSTLEIQRTEQGDSAMYLCASSLSFDGYTFGSGTRLTVV.

The chain joins TRBV15 to TRBJ1-4; 7 bases are a match to TRBD1. Germline CDR1 and CDR2: LNHNV and YYDKDF (reference sequence). This CDR3 has 17 residues. With 5 bases clipped from V and 7 bases from J, the junction kept 16 bases outside the gene matches. DNA for the CDR3: TGTGCCACCAGCTTTCTTGATTTCAGGGGGTCGGGTGAAAAACTGTTTTTT. Its protein product is CATSFLDFRGSGEKLFF.

The chain combines TRBV7-2 with TRBJ1-1, with a possible D match to TRBD1 (6 bases). Trimming removed 5 bases at V and 3 bases at J, with 19 bases between. The germline V gene has CDR1 SGHTA and CDR2 FQGNSA. The CDR3 has 16 amino acids. CDR3 loop: CASSPLPGHLYTEAFF. The CDR3 DNA sequence: TGTGCCAGCAGCCCGTTACCGGGACACCTTTACACTGAAGCTTTCTTT.

The V gene is TRBV28, the J gene TRBJ1-2; 8 nucleotides line up with TRBD1. The germline gives CDR1 MDHEN, CDR2 SYDVKM. This CDR3 spans 14 amino acids. Trimming cost V 4 bases and J 6 bases; bases outside gene matches: 7. CDR3 DNA sequence: TGTGCCAGCAGTTCAGGACAGGGACCGCATGGCTACACCTTC. This translates into CASSSGQGPHGYTF.

The chain carries TRBV18 and TRBJ1-2; a weak D match, TRBD1 (6 bases). CDR3 size: 14 residues. The germline V and J ends were trimmed by 4 bases and 5 bases, with 14 bases remaining between them. Germline V gene lookup returns CDR1 KGHSH and CDR2 LQKENI. As DNA, the CDR3 is TGTGCCAGCTCACGGGGGACAACGGGGTATGGCTACACCTTC. Its translation is CASSRGTTGYGYTF.

This chain joins TRBV5-1 and TRBJ1-4, with TRBD1 matching over 8 bases. This CDR3 has 14 amino acids. The V gene end was trimmed by 0 bases and the J gene end by 6 bases; junction bases not matched to a gene: 1. Germline lookup yields CDR1 SGHRS and CDR2 YFSETQ. DNA of the CDR3: TGCGCCAGCAGCTTGGCACAGGGGGATGAAAAACTGTTTTTT. Amino acid sequence: CASSLAQGDEKLFF.

V is TRBV5-1 and J is TRBJ1-2; TRBD1 agrees at 11 bases. Per germline, CDR1 SGHRS and CDR2 YFSETQ. The CDR3 has 15 residues. Trimming removed 4 bases from V and 7 bases from J; junction bases left unmatched: 9. CDR3 loop: CASSLTGQGAVGYTF. CDR3 bases: TGCGCCAGCAGCCTGACAGGACAGGGGGCTGTTGGCTACACCTTC.

This chain connects TRBV29-1 to TRBJ2-2, with 7 bases matching TRBD2. The V segment lost 2 bases and the J segment 7 bases; nucleotides outside the gene matches: 4. CDR3 length: 13 residues. Germline V gene sequence: CDR1 SQVTM, CDR2 ANQGSEA. CDR3 region: CSVEWERDGELFF. The CDR3 coding sequence is TGCAGCGTTGAATGGGAGCGGGACGGGGAGCTGTTTTTT.

This chain joins TRBV14 and TRBJ2-2; no clear D. The CDR3 is 16 residues long. The germline V gene encodes CDR1 SGHDN and CDR2 FVKESK. V shed 1 base and J shed 6 bases, with 15 bases lying between them. The CDR3 DNA reads as TGTGCCAGCAGCCAAGGATCCCTTATAGCTTCCGGGGAGCTGTTTTTT. The encoded protein is CASSQGSLIASGELFF.

This chain joins TRBV6-5 and TRBJ2-3; 9 bases agree with TRBD1. Unmatched junction bases numbered 7, after V lost 5 bases and J lost 4 bases. The germline V gene has CDR1 MNHEY and CDR2 SVGAGI. The CDR3 consists of 15 residues. The CDR3 DNA follows: TGTGCCAGCAGTCTGGGGACAGGGTGGGCAGATACGCAGTATTTT. Translation gives CASSLGTGWADTQYF.

The chain's CDR3 is CASKERASYEQYF. In DNA, the CDR3 is TGTGCCAGCAAGGAGCGGGCTTCCTACGAGCAGTACTTC. This chain connects TRBV11-3 to TRBJ2-7; possible D gene TRBD2, 6 bases. The V and J ends lost 7 bases and 1 base respectively, with 11 bases between them. The CDR3 totals 13 residues. Germline CDR1 reads SGHNT; CDR2 reads YENEEA.